Following are 25 T cell receptor beta chains from one sample sequenced in a study of beta chain features in type 1 diabetes. The study reverse transcribed the entire isolated RNA, so it sequenced expressed TCRB transcripts. Some clones are missing from TCRdb's copy, which holds only in-frame ones; the method was immunoSEQ multiplex PCR. The repertoire holds over 500,000 clones, roughly 16% seen once, with around 0.1% in the top ten. The material sequenced was naive CD4+ T cells from blood. The receptors derive from a man younger than 30 in good health.

The rearrangement joins TRBV9 to TRBJ2-2; D may be TRBD1 (5 bases). The CDR3 has 17 residues. CDR1 is SGDLS and CDR2 is YYNGEE in the germline V gene. The germline V and J ends were trimmed by 1 base and 4 bases, with 17 bases remaining between them. This chain's CDR3 is CASSVTPPGSSTGELFF. CDR3 sequence (DNA): TGTGCCAGCAGCGTAACTCCCCCAGGGTCGAGCACCGGGGAGCTGTTTTTT.

This clone was found a few times. The chain carries TRBV18 and TRBJ2-3; D is unresolved. The germline gives CDR1 KGHSH, CDR2 LQKENI. This CDR3 has 16 amino acids. The V gene lost 2 bases and the J gene lost 0 bases, with 12 bases spanning the gap. This chain's CDR3 is CASSPYGDTSTDTQYF. CDR3 in DNA: TGTGCCAGCTCACCATACGGAGATACTAGCACAGATACGCAGTATTTT.

The chain couples TRBV9 to TRBJ2-3, with TRBD2 identical over 9 bases. Germline values: CDR1 SGDLS, CDR2 YYNGEE. The CDR3 runs 18 residues. V trimming: 0 bases; J trimming: 1 base; junction bases outside the gene matches: 9. The DNA of the CDR3 is TGTGCCAGCAGCGTAGTTGGCGGGGGGGCTTTAGGCACAGATACGCAGTATTTT. Amino acids: CASSVVGGGALGTDTQYF.

The rearrangement links TRBV27 to TRBJ2-1, with D perhaps matching TRBD1 (5 bases). V was pared by 2 bases and J by 9 bases, with 14 bases between. CDR3 length: 14 amino acids. Germline-derived CDR1 and CDR2 are MNHEY and SMNVEV (reference sequence). CDR3 DNA sequence: TGTGCCAGCAGTTTACGCCCTACAGGTCTTGAGCAGTTCTTC. Translated: CASSLRPTGLEQFF.

The chain carries TRBV11-2 and TRBJ1-1, with TRBD1 matching over 10 bases. CDR3 length equals 16 residues. Looked up from germline, CDR1 is SGHAT and CDR2 is FQNNGV. With 4 bases clipped from V and 10 bases from J, the junction kept 15 bases outside the gene matches. CDR3 residues: CASSSIFRDRGNGAFF. In nucleotides, the CDR3 is TGTGCCAGCAGCTCGATATTCCGGGACAGGGGAAATGGAGCTTTCTTT.

The chain couples TRBV5-4 to TRBJ2-3, with 11 positions matching TRBD2. The germline V gene encodes CDR1 SGHNT and CDR2 YYREEE (reference sequence). The CDR3 is made up of 15 amino acids. Unmatched junction bases numbered 5, after V lost 4 bases and J lost 4 bases. The CDR3 region is CASSPWTSGPDTQYF. In DNA form, the CDR3 reads TGTGCCAGCAGCCCCTGGACTAGCGGGCCAGATACGCAGTATTTT. Combining the CDR3 with reference TRBV5-4 and TRBJ2-3 gives the whole variable domain ETGVTQSPTHLIKTRGQQVTLRCSSQSGHNTVSWYQQALGQGPQFIFQYYREEENGRGNFPPRFSGLQFPNYSSELNVNALELDDSALYLCASSPWTSGPDTQYFGPGTRLTVL.

The J gene is TRBJ1-6, the V gene TRBV7-8; 7 nucleotides align to TRBD1. Germline V CDR1 and CDR2: SGHVS, FQNEAQ. This CDR3 has 18 amino acids. V gave up 0 bases and J gave up 1 base; unmatched junction bases: 6. CDR3 sequence (DNA): TGTGCCAGCAGCTTAGCGGCCAGGGGGAGATCCTATAATTCACCCCTCCACTTT. This sequence encodes CASSLAARGRSYNSPLHF.

The chain combines TRBV29-1 with TRBJ2-7; possible D gene TRBD1, 6 bases. Trimming cost V 7 bases and J 2 bases, with 15 bases left between them. CDR1 is SQVTM, CDR2 ANQGSEA, per germline. The CDR3 extends over 13 amino acids. CDR3 residues: CSAGGQPAYEQYF. The CDR3 DNA follows: TGCAGCGCCGGCGGACAGCCAGCCTACGAGCAGTACTTC.

This clone was counted only a few times. This sequence joins TRBV30 and TRBJ1-2; D is ambiguous. Germline CDR1 GTSNPN, CDR2 SVGIG (reference sequence). There are 18 residues in the CDR3. V was pared by 1 base and J by 8 bases, with 29 bases between. Here the CDR3 reads CAWSAGPFRSREPGGYTF. In DNA form, the CDR3 reads TGTGCCTGGAGTGCAGGCCCTTTCCGCTCAAGGGAGCCGGGGGGCTACACCTTC.

About this clone: The sample has other DNA sequences that encode this CDR3 too. The genes are TRBV6-6 and TRBJ2-7, with TRBD2 matching 7 bases. V lost 0 bases and J lost 1; bases outside the gene matches: 3. CDR1 and CDR2 from the germline V gene are MNHNY and SVGAGI (reference sequence). The CDR3 is 15 residues long. The CDR3 sequence: CASSYSSGASYEQYF. The CDR3 bases are TGTGCCAGCAGTTACTCAAGCGGGGCATCCTACGAGCAGTACTTC.

This chain uses TRBV5-4 with TRBJ1-2; 8 bases line up with TRBD1. Germline V lookup: CDR1 SGHNT, CDR2 YYREEE (reference sequence). The length of the CDR3 is 14 residues. The V segment lost 4 bases and the J segment 2 bases; nucleotides outside the gene matches: 4. CDR3 region: CASSGGQENYGYTF. As DNA, the CDR3 is TGTGCCAGCAGCGGGGGACAGGAGAACTATGGCTACACCTTC.

DNA for the CDR3: TGTGCCAGCAGTGCGGTACTAGCAGCTTACAATGAGCAGTTCTTC. As protein: CASSAVLAAYNEQFF. The rearrangement links TRBV2 to TRBJ2-1; D is possibly TRBD2 (6 bases). Germline V lookup: CDR1 SNHLY, CDR2 FYNNEI. V gave up 4 bases and J gave up 4 bases, with 14 bases separating them. This CDR3 has 15 residues. The variable domain in full, completed from reference TRBV2 and TRBJ2-1, reads EPEVTQTPSHQVTQMGQEVILRCVPISNHLYFYWYRQILGQKVEFLVSFYNNEISEKSEIFDDQFSVERPDGSNFTLKIRSTKLEDSAMYFCASSAVLAAYNEQFFGPGTRLTVL.

The rearrangement links TRBV6-5 to TRBJ1-2; 7 bases fit TRBD1. Germline values: CDR1 MNHEY, CDR2 SVGAGI. CDR3 size: 13 residues. V lost 6 bases and J lost 7; bases outside the gene matches: 8. CDR3 coding DNA: TGTGCCAGCAGCCTACTGACAGGGAGTGGCTACACCTTC. It translates to CASSLLTGSGYTF.

This clone was observed a handful of times. J is TRBJ2-5 and V is TRBV7-2, with D possibly called TRBD1 or TRBD2 (6 bases each). Trimming stripped 5 bases from V and 5 bases from J, with 18 bases between. The CDR3 extends over 15 amino acids. Germline V gives CDR1 SGHTA, CDR2 FQGNSA. The DNA of the CDR3 is TGTGCCAGCAGCAAAAGGTCGCCGGGGGCGGAGACCCAGTACTTC. It specifies CASSKRSPGAETQYF.

This chain joins TRBV30 and TRBJ1-4; TRBD1 might be the D (5 bases). V was trimmed by 4 bases and J by 5 bases, leaving 5 bases between them. This CDR3 spans 11 amino acids. The V gene's germline CDR1 is GTSNPN and CDR2 SVGIG (reference sequence). The CDR3 here is CAWTGNEKLFF. The CDR3 bases are TGTGCCTGGACAGGGAATGAAAAACTGTTTTTT.

J is TRBJ2-7 and V is TRBV6-4; possible D gene TRBD1, 5 bases. Trimming pared 8 bases from V and 5 bases from J, leaving 19 bases between. CDR3 length equals 14 residues. Germline V gene lookup returns CDR1 MRHNA and CDR2 SNTAGT. CDR3 in amino acids: CASCPGQGIHEQYF. In nucleotides, the CDR3 is TGTGCCAGCTGCCCCGGGCAGGGAATCCACGAGCAGTACTTC.

The V gene is TRBV29-1, the J gene TRBJ1-6, with a tentative D call TRBD1 (6 bases). Germline V gene lookup returns CDR1 SQVTM and CDR2 ANQGSEA. The V end lost 7 bases, the J end lost 7 bases, and 14 bases lay between the germline ends. The CDR3 sequence is 13 residues long. CDR3 sequence reads: CSAIQGRNSPLHF. In DNA form, the CDR3 reads TGCAGCGCTATTCAGGGGAGAAATTCACCCCTCCACTTT. Using reference TRBV29-1 and TRBJ1-6 for the parts outside the CDR3, the full variable domain is SAVISQKPSRDICQRGTSLTIQCQVDSQVTMMFWYRQQPGQSLTLIATANQGSEATYESGFVIDKFPISRPNLTFSTLTVSNMSPEDSSIYLCSAIQGRNSPLHFGNGTRLTVT.

The chain joins TRBV6-6 to TRBJ2-1, with 9 bases aligning to TRBD2. Germline lookup yields CDR1 MNHNY and CDR2 SVGAGI (reference sequence). The CDR3 length is 15 residues. V was clipped by 6 bases and J by 4 bases; unmatched bases: 7. The CDR3 loop is CASRTMGLAYNEQFF. CDR3 coding DNA: TGTGCCAGCAGGACCATGGGACTAGCTTACAATGAGCAGTTCTTC.

The chain joins TRBV2 to TRBJ2-1; 13 bases agree with TRBD2. V trimming: 6 bases; J trimming: 9 bases; junction bases outside the gene matches: 11. The CDR3 extends over 16 amino acids. Looked up from germline, CDR1 is SNHLY and CDR2 is FYNNEI. CDR3 bases: TGTGCCAGCAGGAGACAGACTAGCGGGAGGTTGATTGAGCAGTTCTTC. Amino acids: CASRRQTSGRLIEQFF.

This clone has just a few counts. The genes are TRBV7-2 and TRBJ2-1, with D unresolved. CDR1 is SGHTA, CDR2 FQGNSA, per germline. This CDR3 has 13 amino acids. Trimming shortened V by 1 base and J by 5 bases, and 6 bases separated the two germline ends. The CDR3: CASSLERDNEQFF. The CDR3 region has the DNA TGTGCCAGCAGCTTAGAGCGAGACAATGAGCAGTTCTTC.

This clone has only a few counts. As DNA, the CDR3 is TGTGCCAGCAGCTATCTATCTAACTATGGCTACACCTTC. It codes for CASSYLSNYGYTF. The chain is built from TRBV28 and TRBJ1-2; D not certain. The CDR3 is 13 amino acids. Trimming removed 6 bases at V and 0 bases at J, with 8 bases between. Germline assignment: CDR1 MDHEN and CDR2 SYDVKM.

This clone has just a few counts. The chain combines TRBV7-8 with TRBJ2-1; TRBD1 matches 7 bases. The length of the CDR3 is 16 residues. V shed 5 bases, J shed 4 bases, and the junction held 11 bases outside the gene matches. Germline V gene lookup returns CDR1 SGHVS and CDR2 FQNEAQ. The CDR3 is CASSRPLRDRYNEQFF. The DNA for the CDR3 is TGTGCCAGCAGCCGCCCACTCCGGGACAGATACAATGAGCAGTTCTTC.

The V gene is TRBV19, the J gene TRBJ2-3; D might be TRBD1 (6 bases). Germline CDR1 is LNHDA and CDR2 is SQIVND (reference sequence). V lost 3 bases and J 5 bases, leaving 12 bases between the germline ends. The CDR3 runs 14 residues. The CDR3 DNA reads as TGTGCCAGTAGTATTCGCAGGGGTGGAGATACGCAGTATTTT. Amino acids: CASSIRRGGDTQYF.

In this sample, this clone turned up a few times. The rearrangement links TRBV5-1 to TRBJ1-1; D is possibly TRBD1 (5 bases). The V gene's germline CDR1 is SGHRS and CDR2 YFSETQ. V lost 2 bases, J lost 6 bases, and 17 bases lay in between. This CDR3 is built from 15 residues. The CDR3 sequence is CASSFQGFTRSEAFF. In nucleotides, the CDR3 is TGCGCCAGCAGCTTCCAGGGTTTTACTAGGTCTGAAGCTTTCTTT.

This clone was seen a few times. V gene TRBV28 combines with J gene TRBJ2-7, with 9 bases identical to TRBD2. The CDR3 covers 15 residues. The ends lost 4 bases at V and 4 bases at J; junction bases unmatched: 8. Germline V gene lookup returns CDR1 MDHEN and CDR2 SYDVKM. CDR3: CASSSLAGELYEQYF. DNA of the CDR3: TGTGCCAGCAGTTCCTTAGCGGGGGAACTGTACGAGCAGTACTTC.